The 5 T cell receptor beta chains below all came from one sample that was sequenced in a study of tumor-infiltrating lymphocytes in primary liver carcinoma. RNA was extracted from whole blood without cell sorting, alongside germline DNA. Total RNA amounting to around 540 ng was the source from which TCR beta cDNA was made with a constant-region primer. Modified slightly, ARM-PCR produced TCR beta libraries over three nested multiplex PCR rounds. The two initial PCR rounds, roughly 10 cycles each, used TRBV1-TRBV30 forward and C-beta reverse primers. Via MiXCR, TCRdb re-called the multiplex PCR reads, giving one row per CDR3 protein. Of more than 150,000 distinct CDR3 sequences in the sample, about 60% are singletons; the top ten hold about 72%. The sample taken for sequencing was peripheral blood. The origin of the receptors is a man aged 35 to 55 with primary liver carcinoma and hepatitis B virus infection.

V usage is TRBV4-1 and J usage is TRBJ2-1; TRBD1 aligns across 8 bases. Germline trimming cut 0 bases from V and 7 bases from J; bases unmatched to any gene: 17. CDR3 length equals 19 residues. The V gene's germline CDR1 is MGHRA and CDR2 YSYEKL. CDR3 DNA sequence: TGCGCCAGCAGCCAAGATTCAGGGGGCAGGATTACCCGTGGGAATGAGCAGTTCTTC. It yields the protein CASSQDSGGRITRGNEQFF.

On this clonotype: The germline gene is not matched at one end of the junction; a read error may be the cause. J is TRBJ2-7 and V is TRBV11-2; D gene unclear. The CDR3 is 14 residues long. Germline values: CDR1 SGHAT, CDR2 FQNNGV. The CDR3 sequence: CPSSLDLTLYEQYF. As DNA, the CDR3 is TGTCCCAGCAGCTTAGATCTGACTTTGTACGAGCAGTACTTC.

About this clonotype itself: Compared with germline, one end of the junction differs, possibly owing to a read error. V usage is TRBV14 and J usage is TRBJ1-2; D may be TRBD1 (5 bases). Per germline, CDR1 SGHDN and CDR2 FVKESK. The CDR3 is made up of 14 amino acids. The CDR3 DNA reads TGCGCCAGCAGCCAAGTCGGGGGTGACTATGACTACACCTTC. Protein sequence: CASSQVGGDYDYTF.

For this clonotype: This is likely a read error, given that the CDR3 carries no conserved phenylalanine or tryptophan at its end. The chain recombines TRBV11-2 with TRBJ1-6, with TRBD1 matching 10 bases. Trimming removed 8 bases from V and 8 bases from J; junction bases left unmatched: 6. Looked up from germline, CDR1 is SGHAT and CDR2 is FQNNGV. The CDR3 length is 14 residues. CDR3 nucleotide sequence: TGTGCCAGCGGCTCGGGACAGGGGCATTCACCCCTCCACCTT. Translation gives CASGSGQGHSPLHL.

In its sample, this clonotype was seen a few times. Given a much more abundant clone one base away, this may be a read error. V and J are TRBV5-4 and TRBJ1-2; D gene unclear. The ends were cut back, 2 bases at V and 1 base at J, with 6 bases in the middle. Germline CDR1 SGHNT, CDR2 YYREEE (reference sequence). The CDR3 is 13 residues long. The CDR3 nucleotides are TGTGCCAGCAGCTTAAACAGTAACTATGGCTACACCTTC. Residues: CASSLNSNYGYTF.